This T cell receptor beta chain was sequenced for a study of T cell responses to AZD1222 COVID-19 vaccine. Clones were read by immunoSEQ multiplex PCR, and TCRdb kept only the in-frame ones, dropping some. The table shows 100,000 to 150,000 clones, with 90% occurring only once. Study-wide findings and caveats: Only after the peak T cell response were repertoires sampled. Of the AZD1222 recipients, only five to seven were seropositive at baseline. Spike-specific TCRs gained breadth and depth after people received two AZD1222 doses.

The CDR3 has 14 residues. Trimming took 3 bases from V and 7 from J, leaving 14 bases between them. Per the germline V gene, CDR1 is SGHNT and CDR2 is YYREEE (reference sequence). Concerning this clone: The target antigen is unknown.

Specimen: peripheral blood, collected on day 0 of AZD1222 vaccination. This chain uses TRBV5-4 with TRBJ2-4; weak D call: TRBD2 (6 bases). This sequence originates from an adult in good health. The CDR3 sequence is CASSSLGTGNIQYF. The CDR3 DNA sequence: TGTGCCAGCAGCTCCCTCGGGACTGGGAACATTCAGTACTTC. Full variable domain (outside the CDR3, taken from reference TRBV5-4 and TRBJ2-4): ETGVTQSPTHLIKTRGQQVTLRCSSQSGHNTVSWYQQALGQGPQFIFQYYREEENGRGNFPPRFSGLQFPNYSSELNVNALELDDSALYLCASSSLGTGNIQYFGAGTRLSVL.